Following are 3 T cell receptor beta chains from one sample sequenced in a study of blood T cell repertoires in COVID-19 (TCRdb year 2020). The library was obtained by the immunoSEQ multiplex PCR assay. TCRdb mirrors the immuneACCESS table, restricted to in-frame sequences. Some clones are absent from its copies; in checked studies, under half trace to an unresolved V gene, and the reason for the others is unknown. The sample includes about 220,000 clones, with 75% to 85% observed a single time. The ten largest account for 10% to 15% of the sample. Sample: peripheral blood. The receptors here all came from a human donor in a cohort sampled during active COVID-19.

The V call is TRBV19, the J call TRBJ2-4; unclear D gene. The CDR3 is made up of 15 amino acids. Germline lookup yields CDR1 LNHDA and CDR2 SQIVND (reference sequence). Trimming shortened V by 5 bases and J by 0 bases, and 11 bases separated the two germline ends. The CDR3 here is CASSAHSVAKNIQYF. The DNA of the CDR3 is TGTGCCAGTAGTGCCCACTCTGTAGCCAAAAACATTCAGTACTTC. Looking up the rest from reference TRBV19 and TRBJ2-4 gives the full variable domain: DGGITQSPKYLFRKEGQNVTLSCEQNLNHDAMYWYRQDPGQGLRLIYYSQIVNDFQKGDIAEGYSVSREKKESFPLTVTSAQKNPTAFYLCASSAHSVAKNIQYFGAGTRLSVL.

The chain is built from TRBV15 and TRBJ1-5, with TRBD1 identical over 7 bases. V was pared by 0 bases and J by 7 bases, with 9 bases of the junction left unmatched. Germline CDR1 LNHNV, CDR2 YYDKDF (reference sequence). This CDR3 comprises 16 residues. The CDR3 region is CATSRDLGQPEQPQHF. CDR3 DNA sequence: TGTGCCACCAGCAGAGACCTGGGACAGCCAGAACAGCCCCAGCATTTT.

This clone came up a few times. V gene TRBV11-2 combines with J gene TRBJ2-1; TRBD2 aligns across 12 bases. The J segment lost 4 bases and the V segment lost 6 bases, leaving 4 bases of the junction unmatched. Germline lookup yields CDR1 SGHAT and CDR2 FQNNGV. The CDR3 length is 15 residues. CDR3: CASSLAGGPYNEQFF. The CDR3 DNA follows: TGTGCCAGCAGTCTAGCGGGGGGGCCATACAATGAGCAGTTCTTC.